The clone carrying this TCR beta chain was seen many times. Its antigen remains unidentified. This record belongs to a study of T cells after yellow fever vaccination. Study-wide context: Researchers used SMART-Seq v4 Ultra Low Input to prepare fractions that had low cell numbers. Study-wide findings and caveats: Researchers cautioned that FACS-sorted repertoires could harbor abundant clonotypes contaminating from the bulk population. Clones that expanded after primary vaccination mostly reappeared after the booster (approximately 96% CD4, about 89% CD8).

TCRdb reanalysed the 5' RACE reads using MiXCR and keeps one entry per CDR3 protein. The data show around 310,000 distinct CDR3 sequences, more than 3% seen once. The CDR3 is 16 amino acids. J lost 4 bases, V lost 4 bases, and 11 bases had no gene match. The rearrangement joins TRBV12-3 or TRBV12-4 to TRBJ1-1, with TRBD1 matching over 8 bases. The sequence came from a man between 18 and 35 years old who received the YFV17D yellow fever vaccine. Sequenced here: PBMCs, sampled on the day of the yellow fever booster vaccination. CDR3 sequence (DNA): TGTGCCAGCAGTTACTACGCCGGGACAGGCGGCACTGAAGCTTTCTTT. It codes for CASSYYAGTGGTEAFF.